This T cell receptor beta chain stems from a study of vaccination and CD4 T cells after COVID-19. Comments on this clonotype: Its antigen is unknown.

Scientists ran DNA taken from cultured CD4+ T cells through the Oncomine TCR Beta short-read assay for sequencing. Using its own MiXCR run on the PCR reads, TCRdb lists one record per CDR3 protein. This table holds approximately 6,000 distinct CDR3 sequences, 25% to 40% found once. Treatment defined: 10-day PBMC culture with coronavirus spike peptide pools or control peptides (ViraFEST assay). The sample was CD4+ T cells from blood, cultured in vitro, taken after SARS-CoV-2 vaccination. The clonotype comes from a human donor who had recovered from COVID-19.

CDR3 loop: CASSSLPAGLGQPQHF. The CDR3 nucleotides read TGTGCCAGCAGTTCACTCCCTGCAGGGTTGGGTCAGCCCCAGCATTTT. This chain links TRBV6-5 with TRBJ1-5; a weak D match, TRBD1 (5 bases). With 4 bases removed from V and 6 bases from J, the gap between germline ends came to 19 bases. This CDR3 has 16 amino acids. Germline assignment: CDR1 MNHEY and CDR2 SVGAGI.